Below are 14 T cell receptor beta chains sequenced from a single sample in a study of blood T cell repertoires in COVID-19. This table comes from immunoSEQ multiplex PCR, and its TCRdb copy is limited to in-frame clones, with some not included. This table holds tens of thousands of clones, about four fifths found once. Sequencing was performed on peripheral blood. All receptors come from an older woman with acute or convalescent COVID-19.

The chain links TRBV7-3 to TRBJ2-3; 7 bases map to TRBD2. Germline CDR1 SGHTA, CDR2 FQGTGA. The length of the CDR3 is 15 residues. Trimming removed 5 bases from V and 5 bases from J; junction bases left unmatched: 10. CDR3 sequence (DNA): TGTGCCAGCAGCCCGTTGGGCGGGGAGGGAGATACGCAGTATTTT. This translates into CASSPLGGEGDTQYF.

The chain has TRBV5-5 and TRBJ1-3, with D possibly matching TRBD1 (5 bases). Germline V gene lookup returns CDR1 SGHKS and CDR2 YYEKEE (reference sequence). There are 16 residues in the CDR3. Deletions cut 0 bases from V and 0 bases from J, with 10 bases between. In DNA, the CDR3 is TGTGCCAGCAGCTTGGCCGACAGCAACTCTGGAAACACCATATATTTT. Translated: CASSLADSNSGNTIYF.

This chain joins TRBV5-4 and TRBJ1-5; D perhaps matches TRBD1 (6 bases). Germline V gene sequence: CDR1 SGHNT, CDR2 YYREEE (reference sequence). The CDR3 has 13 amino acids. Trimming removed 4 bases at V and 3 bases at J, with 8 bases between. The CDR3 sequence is CASSPGDNQPQHF. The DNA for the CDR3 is TGTGCCAGCAGCCCAGGGGACAATCAGCCCCAGCATTTT. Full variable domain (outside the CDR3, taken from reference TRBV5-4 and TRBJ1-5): ETGVTQSPTHLIKTRGQQVTLRCSSQSGHNTVSWYQQALGQGPQFIFQYYREEENGRGNFPPRFSGLQFPNYSSELNVNALELDDSALYLCASSPGDNQPQHFGDGTRLSIL.

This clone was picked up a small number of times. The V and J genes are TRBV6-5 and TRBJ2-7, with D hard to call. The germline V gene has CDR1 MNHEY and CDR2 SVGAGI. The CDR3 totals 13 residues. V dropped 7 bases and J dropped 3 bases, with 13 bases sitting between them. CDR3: CASTSPGNYEQYF. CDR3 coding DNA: TGTGCCAGCACTTCTCCAGGTAACTACGAGCAGTACTTC.

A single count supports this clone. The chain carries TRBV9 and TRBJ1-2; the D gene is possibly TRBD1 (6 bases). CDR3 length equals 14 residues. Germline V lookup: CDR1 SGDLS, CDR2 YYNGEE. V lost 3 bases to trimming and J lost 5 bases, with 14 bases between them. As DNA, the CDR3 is TGTGCCAGCAGCGGAGCCGGGCAGGGGTATGGCTACACCTTC. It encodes CASSGAGQGYGYTF.

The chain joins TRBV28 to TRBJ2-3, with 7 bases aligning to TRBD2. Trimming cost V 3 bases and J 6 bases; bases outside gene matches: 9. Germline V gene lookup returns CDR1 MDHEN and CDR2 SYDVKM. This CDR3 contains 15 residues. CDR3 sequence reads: CASSFPGGGIDTQYF. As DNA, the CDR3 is TGTGCCAGCAGTTTCCCGGGAGGAGGAATTGATACGCAGTATTTT.

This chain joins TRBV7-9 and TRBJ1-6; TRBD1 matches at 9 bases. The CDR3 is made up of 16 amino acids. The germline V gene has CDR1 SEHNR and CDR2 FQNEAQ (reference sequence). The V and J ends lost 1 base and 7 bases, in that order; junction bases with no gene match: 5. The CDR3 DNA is TGTGCCAGCAGCTTAGGCGGGACAGGGAAAAATTCACCCCTCCACTTT. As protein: CASSLGGTGKNSPLHF.

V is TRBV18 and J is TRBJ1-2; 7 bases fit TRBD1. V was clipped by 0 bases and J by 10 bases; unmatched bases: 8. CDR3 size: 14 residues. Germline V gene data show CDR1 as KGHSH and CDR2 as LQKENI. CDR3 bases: TGTGCCAGCTCACCACCAGGTGGAGGGGGCGACTACACCTTC. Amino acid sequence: CASSPPGGGGDYTF.

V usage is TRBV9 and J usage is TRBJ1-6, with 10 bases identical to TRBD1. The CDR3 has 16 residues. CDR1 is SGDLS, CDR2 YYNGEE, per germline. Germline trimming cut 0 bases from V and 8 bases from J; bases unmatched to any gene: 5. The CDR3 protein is CASSVEDRGKYSPLHF. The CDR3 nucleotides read TGTGCCAGCAGCGTAGAGGACAGGGGGAAATATTCACCCCTCCACTTT.

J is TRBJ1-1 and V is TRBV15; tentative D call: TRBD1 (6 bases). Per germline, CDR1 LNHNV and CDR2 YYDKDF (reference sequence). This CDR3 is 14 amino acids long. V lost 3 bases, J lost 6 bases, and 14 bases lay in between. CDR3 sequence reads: CATSRGEGVAEAFF. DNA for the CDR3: TGTGCCACCAGCAGGGGGGAGGGGGTTGCTGAAGCTTTCTTT.

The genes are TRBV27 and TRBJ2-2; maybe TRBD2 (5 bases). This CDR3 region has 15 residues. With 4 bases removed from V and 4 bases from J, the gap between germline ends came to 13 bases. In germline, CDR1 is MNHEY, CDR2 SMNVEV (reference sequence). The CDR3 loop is CASSSASGSTGELFF. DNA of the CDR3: TGTGCCAGCAGTTCCGCTAGTGGGAGCACCGGGGAGCTGTTTTTT.

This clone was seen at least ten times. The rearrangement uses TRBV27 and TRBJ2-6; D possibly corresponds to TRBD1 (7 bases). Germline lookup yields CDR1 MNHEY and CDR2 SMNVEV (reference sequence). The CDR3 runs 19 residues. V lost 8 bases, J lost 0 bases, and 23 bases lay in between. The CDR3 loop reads CASQSGGQTAASGANVLTF. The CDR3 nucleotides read TGTGCCAGCCAATCCGGGGGACAGACGGCGGCCTCTGGGGCCAACGTCCTGACTTTC.

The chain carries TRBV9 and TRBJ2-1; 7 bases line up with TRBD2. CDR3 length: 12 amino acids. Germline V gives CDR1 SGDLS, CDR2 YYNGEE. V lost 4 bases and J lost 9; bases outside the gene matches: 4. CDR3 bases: TGTGCCAGCAGCTCATCGGGGGGTGAGCAGTTCTTC. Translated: CASSSSGGEQFF.

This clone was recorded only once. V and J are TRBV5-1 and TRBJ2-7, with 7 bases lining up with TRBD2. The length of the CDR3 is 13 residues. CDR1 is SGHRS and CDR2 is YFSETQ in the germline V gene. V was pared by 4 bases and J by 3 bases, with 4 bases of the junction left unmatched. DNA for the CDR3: TGCGCCAGCAGCCGGGGGGACTTCTACGAGCAGTACTTC. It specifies CASSRGDFYEQYF.